This TCR beta chain was captured in a study of cytomegalovirus exposure and HLA in healthy donors (dated by TCRdb to between 2016 and 2019). A note on the overall study: An earlier analysis of roughly 500 of the donors reported 250 to 350 Gb of sequence data and some 120 million unique TCR beta sequences from some 180 million T cells. In a later genetic analysis, genome-wide SNP genotypes for about 65% of the roughly 700 donors were used, and that subset was treated as a discovery cohort. Because of strong linkage in the cohort, roughly five DR-DQ haplotypes were treated as single units for association and clustering. Class I and class II HLA loci were covered by the typing at four-digit resolution. The study was designed to test whether signatures of past pathogen exposure could be identified by cataloging public T cell receptors. An early release that covered several hundred HLA-typed donors contained approximately 300 gigabases of sequencing data and some 87 million unique TCR sequences. Donor age, sex, ethnicity and CMV serostatus were compiled alongside the repertoire data. To study patterns of TCR occurrence, a later analysis re-analyzed previously published TCR beta repertoires from several hundred donors and added high-resolution HLA genotyping. Every discovery cohort repertoire had been produced on one sequencing platform. Among a few hundred genotyped donors of the cohort, an average of about 240,000 unique TCR beta nucleotide sequences were sequenced per donor, roughly 20% of them non-productive. Rather than using new phenotypic data, the later analysis identified candidate immune exposures from TCR beta sequences and from how often those sequences occurred across donors. The study profiled the T cell repertoires of 500 to 800 subjects by immunosequencing and related them to cytomegalovirus serostatus. Of the 300 to 400 genotyped donors, around 81% fell in the genetic ancestry cluster associated with self-reported Caucasian donors. The number of donors typed differed by locus, with about 629-640 for A, B, C, DRB1 and DQB1, roughly 520 for DQA1, 600 to 610 for DPA1, and around 430 for DPB1. Along with the approximately 620-subject first cohort, a separate validation cohort of more than 90 different subjects was used. To decide whether each TCR beta V gene segment behaved as functional or pseudogenic, an earlier analysis of 587 of the donors relied on high-throughput TCR beta sequencing. To predict cytomegalovirus infection status, the study brought together high-throughput TCR immunosequencing, statistical association of individual TCRs with disease status, and machine learning.

The junction shows trimming of 7 bases on V and 4 bases on J, and the gene matches do not reach 6 bases of it. The CDR3 measures 13 amino acids from cysteine to phenylalanine. The only DNA kept is the CDR3, 39 bases in frame from the first base. According to the germline V gene, CDR1 reads MDHEN and CDR2 reads SYDVKM. The cohort comprised fewer than 750 healthy bone marrow donors. All cohort members were sampled while nominally healthy, although unrecorded immune exposures were likely present. The donor was CMV seropositive and belonged to the group of 270 or so seropositive cohort members. Every donor gave a peripheral blood sample, and the peripheral blood mononuclear cells from that sample were used for TCR beta sequencing. The Qiagen DNeasy Blood Extraction Kit was used to extract genomic DNA from the blood cell samples. With respect to this clone: Its antigen is unknown. Within one base of it there is no much larger clone, and no base qualities were kept.

Libraries were prepared through the immunoSEQ multiplex PCR assay. The multiplex PCR relied on a mix of 60 forward primers for TCR Vbeta segments and 13 reverse primers for TCR Jbeta segments. The CDR3 region of rearranged TCR beta genes was amplified from genomic DNA by a multiplex PCR assay. Amplified TCR beta libraries were sequenced as 87-base-pair reads on the Illumina HiSeq System. In the source study's methods: A later analysis tallied approximately 87 million unique TCR beta chains across the 700 or so repertoires, and approximately 12 million of those chains were shared by two or more donors. Raw reads were error-corrected and collapsed into unique sequences with a nearest-neighbor algorithm that merged closely related sequences to remove PCR and sequencing errors. V, D and J gene segments were assigned by aligning CDR3 sequences to IMGT reference sequences. Each retained sequence needed at least a six-nucleotide match to both a V gene segment and a J gene segment. Rearrangements were called productive when the CDR3 lacked stop codons and stayed in frame with V and J; all others were non-productive. CDR3 was defined by IMGT convention, running from the second conserved V-encoded cysteine to the conserved J-encoded phenylalanine. The earlier analysis of about 590 of the donors excluded sequences that lacked an unambiguous match to a single V gene segment. An earlier analysis of 450 to 650 of the donors called V segments functional above 56.7% productive rearrangements and segregating when the between-donor standard deviation exceeded 5%. To diagnose cytomegalovirus status from the catalog of TCR beta chain sequences, a statistical classification framework was built. In a later analysis, V and J genes were assigned by comparing TCR nucleotide sequences against IMGT/GENE-DB human TR gene sequences. The TCRdist pipeline was used in a later analysis to assign CDR3 sequences and most-parsimonious VDJ recombination scenarios. In a later analysis, each TCR beta chain was defined by its CDR3 amino acid sequence together with its V-gene family, and reads without a unique V-gene family were excluded. In a later analysis, 450 to 600 highly shared, low-generation-probability nucleotide sequences were removed to address suspected cross-contamination and a sequencing artifact. A later analysis calculated a clonal expansion index for each public chain from normalized within-repertoire ranks of inferred template counts. Generation probabilities in a later analysis came from a VDJ recombination model fitted to out-of-frame rearrangements, and those results were checked against IGoR. In a later analysis, hypergeometric tests were used to score TCR-TCR, TCR-HLA and TCR-CMV co-occurrence, with a repertoire-size bias correction applied to TCR pairs. To estimate false discovery rates, a later analysis permuted the HLA or CMV assignments 20 times. In a later analysis, co-occurring TCRs were grouped using DBSCAN, and TCRdist sequence similarity was added for clustering within HLA-allele-positive subsets. Co-occurrence clustering excluded repertoires with fewer than 30,000 or more than 120,000 public chains, plus five with anomalous nucleotide sharing. The table was pulled from immuneACCESS by TCRdb, which kept in-frame rearrangements only. Such tables lose some clones; where checked, under half of the loss comes from unresolved V genes, and the rest has no known cause. The V and J calls and the clone size are those of that table, but D and trimming were determined from the DNA. The sample records approximately 97,000 clones, roughly three quarters of which are singletons. The top ten clonotypes cover roughly 9.1% of the sample.

The study at large found these results: Most TCR sequences were observed very rarely across donors, whereas some public TCRs were present in many individuals. In a later analysis, most CMV-associated TCR beta chains were found to appear HLA-restricted, with HLA associations seemingly driven largely by CMV exposure. A further reported finding was that TCR beta sequences accurately predicted the HLA-A and HLA-B alleles for most subjects in the first cohort. Linkage disequilibrium might explain the correlated functional status among segregating V segments, but an unknown experimental factor could not be ruled out. Compared with equally common non-associated chains, HLA-associated TCR beta chains in a later analysis were more clonally expanded and had lower generation probabilities. Compared with the roughly 700-donor mean, donors in an Asian-associated ancestry cluster had fewer N-insertions in productive TCRs, according to a later genetic analysis. In a later genetic analysis, a missense DCLRE1C variant was associated with V-gene and J-gene trimming of TCR beta chains, and the association was replicated in an independent cohort. The only immune exposure information available for the cohort was CMV serostatus. The study listed approximately 150 TCR beta chains as associated with cytomegalovirus. Because counts were too low, approximately 15 rarely observed V segments, including chromosome 9 orphons, were excluded from the earlier analysis of several hundred of the donors. The 87-base-pair reads could not distinguish some IMGT-functional V segments, including TRBV6-2 and TRBV6-3, so those segments were excluded. According to a later analysis, TCR association rates differed among HLA loci, with DRB1 alleles showing the most associated TCRs and HLA-C alleles showing the fewest. A later analysis associated 16,951 TCR beta sequences with specific HLA alleles at a false discovery rate of 0.05. This cohort had only TCR beta chains sequenced, and the lack of alpha or paired-chain data limited which features could be detected. When HLA alleles, especially DR and DQ, strongly co-occurred, attributing TCR associations to individual alleles was difficult. According to the authors, the approach could potentially be generalized to other disease states and immunological phenotypes. Because HLA typing was unavailable for some donors at each locus, only the typed subset was used in association tests. Broadly in line with IMGT annotations, most TCR beta V segments showed up in productive rearrangements about 87% or about 30% of the time in an earlier analysis of approximately 600 of the donors. In vitro tests confirmed that a few of the cytomegalovirus-associated TCR beta chains recognize cytomegalovirus antigens. A cluster of highly shared sequence variants was judged likely to be a technical artifact of the sequencing pipeline. The classifier was reported to diagnose cytomegalovirus status with high specificity and sensitivity in both the original cohort and the validation cohort. In a later analysis, several top co-occurrence clusters were reported to appear linked to parvovirus B19, influenza, CMV and Epstein-Barr virus. The presence/absence analyses assumed that sequencing depth was roughly uniform across donors, and that assumption may not be true.

The sequence derives from a male donor in good health and CMV-seropositive. Material: PBMCs. The rearrangement joined TRBV28 to TRBJ1-2; TRBD1 matches 7 bases in the middle. The CDR3 reads CASTQDRLYGYTF. The sequence in DNA is TGTGCCAGCACCCAGGACAGGCTCTATGGCTACACCTTC.